The present T cell receptor (beta chain) was sequenced within a study of T cell repertoires in cytomegalovirus infection. In the study overall: In the study, CMV epitopes included recently identified HLA-C-restricted and well-studied HLA-B-restricted ones. Public TCR beta signature analysis indicated the presence of both CMV infection and matching HLA type.

A note on this clonotype: Its matching antigen is unknown.

TCRdb passed the reads through MiXCR, listing each CDR3 protein once. The table shows about 920,000 distinct CDR3 sequences, with roughly 30% occurring only once. Study observations and caveats: HLA-C-restricted TCR beta clonotypes specific for CMV led the ex vivo response. Carriers of CMV plus the relevant HLA were identified by cumulative public TCR beta family frequency.

This CDR3 is built from 14 residues. V was clipped by 6 bases and J by 6 bases; unmatched bases: 3. The sample consisted of cultured CD8+ T cells from PBMCs, taken from culture after CMV antigen stimulation. The chain couples TRBV12-3 or TRBV12-4 to TRBJ2-7, with TRBD2 identical over 15 bases. This clonotype originated in a human donor in good health (CMV status not recorded). Some clones in this sample may be carry-over from other donors' samples. In DNA form, the CDR3 reads TGTGCCAGCAGGGGGACTAGCGGGGGGTTCGAGCAGTACTTC. It specifies CASRGTSGGFEQYF.